This section outlines one T cell receptor beta chain sequence together with its context. The target antigen is unknown. The data are from a study of monozygotic twins with inflammatory bowel disease. Findings of the study overall: A reduction in TCRbeta diversity (inverse Simpson) was seen in IBD patients relative to healthy co-twins. Ultimately, a single strong signal or clonotype associated with IBD was not supported.

CDR1 and CDR2 (germline): SGHTA, FQGNSA. This CDR3 is built from 14 residues. An amount of roughly 4,000 ng of total RNA was used for each TCR library. UMIs bearing a 6-nucleotide sample barcode were added through template switching. Following a re-call of the 5' RACE reads, TCRdb has one entry per CDR3 protein and lacks DNA. This repertoire includes fewer than 550,000 distinct CDR3 sequences. This rearrangement joins TRBV7-2 to TRBJ1-4; there is no DNA to check the TCRdb D call of TRBD1. The source of this sequence is a human donor with ulcerative colitis or Crohn's disease, or a healthy co-twin of an affected twin (not recorded which). Material for sequencing was blood. The CDR3 spells CASSPATGREKLFF.